The TCR beta chain under discussion was sequenced for a study of radiotherapy plus CTLA-4 blockade in lung cancer. The junction had 4 bases not matched to a gene; V was cut back by 3 bases and J by 6 bases. This CDR3 is built from 14 residues. Repertoires were generated with immunoSEQ multiplex PCR, while TCRdb's copy carries only in-frame clones and drops some. The sample holds about 93,000 clones; about 91% are singletons and the top ten take 4.5% to 6%. V is TRBV5-3 and J is TRBJ1-3; 9 positions agree with TRBD1. TRBV5-3 is an ORF, with its function uncertain. This material consisted of peripheral blood, taken from a patient treated with radiotherapy plus ipilimumab. The clonotype originates from a human donor with non-small cell lung cancer that progressed on radiotherapy plus ipilimumab. The CDR3 region is CARSYGQGKNTIYF. As DNA, the CDR3 is TGTGCCAGAAGCTACGGACAGGGGAAAAACACCATATATTTT.